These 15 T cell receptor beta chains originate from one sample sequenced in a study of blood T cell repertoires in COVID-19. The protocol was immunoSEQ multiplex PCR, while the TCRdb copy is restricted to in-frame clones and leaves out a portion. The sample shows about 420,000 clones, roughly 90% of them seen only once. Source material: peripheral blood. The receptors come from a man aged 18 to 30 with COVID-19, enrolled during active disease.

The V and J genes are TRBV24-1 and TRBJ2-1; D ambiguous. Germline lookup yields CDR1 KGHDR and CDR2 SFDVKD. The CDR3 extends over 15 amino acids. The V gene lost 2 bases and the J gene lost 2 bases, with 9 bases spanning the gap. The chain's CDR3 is CATSDSSHPYNEQFF. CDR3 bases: TGTGCCACCAGTGATTCGAGCCATCCCTACAATGAGCAGTTCTTC.

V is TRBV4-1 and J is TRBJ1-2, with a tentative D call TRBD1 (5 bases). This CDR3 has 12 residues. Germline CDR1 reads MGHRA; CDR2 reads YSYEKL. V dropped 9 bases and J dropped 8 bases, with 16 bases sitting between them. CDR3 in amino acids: CASSDIVGGYTF. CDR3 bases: TGCGCCAGTTCGGACATCGTGGGGGGCTACACCTTC.

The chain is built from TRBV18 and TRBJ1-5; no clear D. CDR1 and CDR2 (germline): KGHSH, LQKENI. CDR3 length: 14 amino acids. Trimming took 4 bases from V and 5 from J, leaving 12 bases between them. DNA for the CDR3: TGTGCCAGCTCACTATCTGGAGGGCATCAGCCCCAGCATTTT. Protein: CASSLSGGHQPQHF.

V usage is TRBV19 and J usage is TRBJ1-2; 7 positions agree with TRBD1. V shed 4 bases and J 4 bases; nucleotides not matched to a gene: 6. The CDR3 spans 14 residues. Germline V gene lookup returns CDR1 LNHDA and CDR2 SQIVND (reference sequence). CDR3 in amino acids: CASSSAGTAYGYTF. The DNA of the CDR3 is TGTGCCAGTAGTAGCGCAGGGACAGCCTATGGCTACACCTTC.

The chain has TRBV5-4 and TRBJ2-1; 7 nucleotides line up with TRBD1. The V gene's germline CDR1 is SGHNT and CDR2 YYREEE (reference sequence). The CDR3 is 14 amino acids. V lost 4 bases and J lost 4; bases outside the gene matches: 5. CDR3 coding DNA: TGTGCCAGCAGCGCCTTGACAGGGTACAATGAGCAGTTCTTC. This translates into CASSALTGYNEQFF.

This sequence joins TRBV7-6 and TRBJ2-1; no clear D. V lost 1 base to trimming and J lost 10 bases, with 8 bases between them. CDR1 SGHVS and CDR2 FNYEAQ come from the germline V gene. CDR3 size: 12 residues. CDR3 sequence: CASSLGGIEQFF. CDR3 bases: TGTGCCAGCAGCTTAGGCGGAATCGAGCAGTTCTTC.

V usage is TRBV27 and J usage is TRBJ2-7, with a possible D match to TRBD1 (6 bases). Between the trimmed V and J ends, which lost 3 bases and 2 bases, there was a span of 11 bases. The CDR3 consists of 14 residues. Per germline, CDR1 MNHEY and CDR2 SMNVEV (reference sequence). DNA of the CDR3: TGTGCCAGCAGTTTCGGGACATCAACCTACGAGCAGTACTTC. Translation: CASSFGTSTYEQYF.

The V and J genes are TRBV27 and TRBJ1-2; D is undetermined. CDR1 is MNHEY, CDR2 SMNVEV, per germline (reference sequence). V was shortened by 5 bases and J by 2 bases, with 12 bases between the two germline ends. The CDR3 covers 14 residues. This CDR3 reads CASSPDGRNYGYTF. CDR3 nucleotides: TGTGCCAGCAGTCCGGATGGCAGGAACTATGGCTACACCTTC.

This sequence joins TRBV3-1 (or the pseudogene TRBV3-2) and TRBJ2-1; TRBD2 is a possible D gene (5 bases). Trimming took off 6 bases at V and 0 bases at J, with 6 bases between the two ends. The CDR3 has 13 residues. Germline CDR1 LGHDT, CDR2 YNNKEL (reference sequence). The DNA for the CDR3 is TGTGCCAGCAGGGACTTCTCCTACAATGAGCAGTTCTTC. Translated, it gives CASRDFSYNEQFF.

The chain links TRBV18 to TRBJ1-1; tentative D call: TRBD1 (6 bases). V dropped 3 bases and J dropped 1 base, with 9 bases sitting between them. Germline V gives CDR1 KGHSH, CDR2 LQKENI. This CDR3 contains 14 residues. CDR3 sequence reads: CASSPDRSNTEAFF. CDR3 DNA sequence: TGTGCCAGCTCACCCGACAGGTCGAACACTGAAGCTTTCTTT.

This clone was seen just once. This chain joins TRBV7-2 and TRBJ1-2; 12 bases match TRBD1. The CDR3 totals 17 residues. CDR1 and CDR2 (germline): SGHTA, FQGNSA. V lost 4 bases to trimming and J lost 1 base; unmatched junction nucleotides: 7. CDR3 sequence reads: CASSSPGQGALNYGYTF. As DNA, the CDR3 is TGTGCCAGCAGCTCTCCGGGACAGGGGGCCCTTAACTATGGCTACACCTTC.

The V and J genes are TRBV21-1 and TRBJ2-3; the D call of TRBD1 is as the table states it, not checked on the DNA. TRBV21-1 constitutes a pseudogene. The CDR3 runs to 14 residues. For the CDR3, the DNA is TGTGCCAGCAACGACGGACAGACCACAGATACGCAGTATTTT. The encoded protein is CASNDGQTTDTQYF.

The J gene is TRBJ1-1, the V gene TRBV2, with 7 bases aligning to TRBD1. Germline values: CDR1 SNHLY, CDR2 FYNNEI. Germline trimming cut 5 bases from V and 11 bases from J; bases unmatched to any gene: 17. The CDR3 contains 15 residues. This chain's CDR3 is CASSLRQGQRDRAFF. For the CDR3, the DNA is TGTGCCAGCAGTTTAAGACAGGGACAGCGAGATAGGGCTTTCTTT.

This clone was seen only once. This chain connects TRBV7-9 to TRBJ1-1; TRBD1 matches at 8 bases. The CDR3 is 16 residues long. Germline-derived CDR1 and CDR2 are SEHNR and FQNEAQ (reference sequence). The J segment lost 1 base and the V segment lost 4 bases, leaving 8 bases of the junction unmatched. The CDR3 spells CASSYWTGTGNTEAFF. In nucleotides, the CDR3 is TGTGCCAGCAGCTACTGGACAGGGACGGGGAACACTGAAGCTTTCTTT. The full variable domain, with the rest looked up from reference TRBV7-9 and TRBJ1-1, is DTGVSQNPRHKITKRGQNVTFRCDPISEHNRLYWYRQTLGQGPEFLTYFQNEAQLEKSRLLSDRFSAERPKGSFSTLEIQRTEQGDSAMYLCASSYWTGTGNTEAFFGQGTRLTVV.

CDR3 nucleotide sequence: TGTGCCAGCAGCCCGAGACAGTCGAACACCGGGGAGCTGTTTTTT. Amino acid sequence: CASSPRQSNTGELFF. This chain connects TRBV11-2 to TRBJ2-2; D is perhaps TRBD1 (5 bases). V shed 5 bases and J shed 0 bases, with 10 bases lying between them. Germline values: CDR1 SGHAT, CDR2 FQNNGV. This CDR3 is built from 15 residues.